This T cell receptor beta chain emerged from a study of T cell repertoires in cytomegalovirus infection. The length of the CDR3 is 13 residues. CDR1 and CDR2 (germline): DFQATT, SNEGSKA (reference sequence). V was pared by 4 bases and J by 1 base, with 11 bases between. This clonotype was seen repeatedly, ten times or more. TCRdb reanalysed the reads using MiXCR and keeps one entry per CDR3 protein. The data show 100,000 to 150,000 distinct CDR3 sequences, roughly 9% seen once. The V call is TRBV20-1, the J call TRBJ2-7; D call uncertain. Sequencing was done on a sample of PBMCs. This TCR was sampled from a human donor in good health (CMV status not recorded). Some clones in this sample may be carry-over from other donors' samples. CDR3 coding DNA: TGCAGTGCTAAATGGATAGAGTCCTACGAGCAGTACTTC. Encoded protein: CSAKWIESYEQYF.